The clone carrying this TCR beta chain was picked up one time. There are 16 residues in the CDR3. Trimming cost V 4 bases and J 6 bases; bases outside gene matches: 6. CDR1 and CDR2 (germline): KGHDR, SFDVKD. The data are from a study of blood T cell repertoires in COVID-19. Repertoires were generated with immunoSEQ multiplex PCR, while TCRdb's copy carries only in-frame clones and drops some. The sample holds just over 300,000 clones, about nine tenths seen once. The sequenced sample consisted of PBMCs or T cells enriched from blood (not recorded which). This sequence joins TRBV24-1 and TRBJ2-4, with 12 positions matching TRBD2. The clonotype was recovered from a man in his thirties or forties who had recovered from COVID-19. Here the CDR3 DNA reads TGTGCCACCAGTGAGACTAGCGGGAGTGGGAGAAACATTCAGTACTTC. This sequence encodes CATSETSGSGRNIQYF.